The rows below give T cell receptor beta chains drawn from one sample of a study of T cell responses to AZD1222 COVID-19 vaccine. Clones were sequenced by immunoSEQ multiplex PCR, and TCRdb holds only the in-frame ones, with some missing. The profile shows over 100,000 clones, 89% of them singletons. The source was peripheral blood, collected on day 0 of AZD1222 vaccination. These receptors all stem from an adult in good health. Both conserved end residues are part of each CDR3. Fields, in order: D gene, V gene, J gene, clone size, CDR3 protein, CDR3 DNA. The D gene is left open where the match is weak. For some rows the clone size is stated as once, few or many, or as a class when expanded; others skip it.

D gene: TRBD2; V gene: TRBV19; J gene: TRBJ2-2; clone size: once; CDR3 protein: CASIEAGASTGELFF; CDR3 DNA: TGTGCCAGTATAGAAGCGGGGGCCTCCACCGGGGAGCTGTTTTTT
D gene: NA; V gene: TRBV19; J gene: TRBJ1-1; clone size: NA; CDR3 protein: CASSTSGAMNTEAFF; CDR3 DNA: TGTGCCAGTAGTACCTCGGGGGCAATGAACACTGAAGCTTTCTTT
D gene: NA; V gene: TRBV5-1; J gene: TRBJ1-4; clone size: once; CDR3 protein: CASSLQGGLEEKLFF; CDR3 DNA: TGCGCCAGCAGCTTACAAGGGGGGTTGGAGGAAAAACTGTTTTTT
D gene: NA; V gene: TRBV18; J gene: TRBJ2-5; clone size: NA; CDR3 protein: CASSLYARDGQETQYF; CDR3 DNA: TGTGCCAGCTCACTATATGCTCGGGACGGCCAAGAGACCCAGTACTTC
D gene: NA; V gene: TRBV18; J gene: TRBJ2-1; clone size: once; CDR3 protein: CASSPPRGNGDNEQFF; CDR3 DNA: TGTGCCAGCTCACCACCTCGCGGTAATGGCGACAATGAGCAGTTCTTC
D gene: NA; V gene: TRBV11-2; J gene: TRBJ1-3; clone size: NA; CDR3 protein: CASSLAPDSGNTIYF; CDR3 DNA: TGTGCCAGCAGCTTAGCCCCCGACTCTGGAAACACCATATATTTT
D gene: NA; V gene: TRBV27; J gene: TRBJ1-6; clone size: few; CDR3 protein: CASKGTAPSPLHF; CDR3 DNA: TGTGCCAGCAAAGGGACCGCTCCCTCACCCCTCCACTTT
D gene: TRBD1; V gene: TRBV7-2; J gene: TRBJ1-2; clone size: once; CDR3 protein: CASSSDRGGYGYTF; CDR3 DNA: TGTGCCAGCAGCTCGGACAGGGGGGGCTATGGCTACACCTTC
D gene: NA; V gene: TRBV18; J gene: TRBJ2-3; clone size: NA; CDR3 protein: CASSPLRLTDTQYF; CDR3 DNA: TGTGCCAGCTCACCCCTCAGACTCACAGATACGCAGTATTTT
D gene: TRBD2; V gene: TRBV27; J gene: TRBJ2-2; clone size: NA; CDR3 protein: CASSLSSRTSFLELFF; CDR3 DNA: TGTGCCAGCAGTTTATCGAGTCGGACTAGTTTCCTTGAGCTGTTTTTT
D gene: NA; V gene: TRBV6-5; J gene: TRBJ1-2; clone size: NA; CDR3 protein: CASSPPHNYGYTF; CDR3 DNA: TGTGCCAGCAGCCCCCCTCATAACTATGGCTACACCTTC
D gene: NA; V gene: TRBV9; J gene: TRBJ1-6; clone size: NA; CDR3 protein: CASSLDRTNSPLHF; CDR3 DNA: TGTGCCAGCAGCTTAGACAGGACCAATTCACCCCTCCACTTT
D gene: TRBD1; V gene: TRBV5-6; J gene: TRBJ1-1; clone size: NA; CDR3 protein: CASSSRTGRNTEAFF; CDR3 DNA: TGTGCCAGCAGCTCCCGGACAGGGAGGAATACTGAAGCTTTCTTT
D gene: TRBD1; V gene: TRBV7-8; J gene: TRBJ1-4; clone size: NA; CDR3 protein: CASSSDRGGEKLFF; CDR3 DNA: TGTGCCAGCAGCTCGGACAGGGGTGGTGAAAAACTGTTTTTT
D gene: TRBD1; V gene: TRBV11-1; J gene: TRBJ1-6; clone size: medium-sized; CDR3 protein: CASSLGQGANSPLHF; CDR3 DNA: TGTGCCAGCAGCTTAGGACAGGGGGCGAATTCACCCCTCCACTTT
D gene: TRBD1; V gene: TRBV13; J gene: TRBJ1-2; clone size: NA; CDR3 protein: CASSFETGPNYGYTF; CDR3 DNA: TGTGCCAGCAGCTTCGAGACAGGGCCTAACTATGGCTACACCTTC
D gene: NA; V gene: TRBV28; J gene: TRBJ2-1; clone size: NA; CDR3 protein: CASSTRRYEQFF; CDR3 DNA: TGTGCCAGCAGTACCCGGAGGTATGAGCAGTTCTTC
D gene: TRBD1; V gene: TRBV6-1; J gene: TRBJ2-7; clone size: NA; CDR3 protein: CASSEAPGQTYEQYF; CDR3 DNA: TGTGCCAGCAGTGAAGCCCCGGGACAGACCTACGAGCAGTACTTC
D gene: TRBD1; V gene: TRBV4-3; J gene: TRBJ1-4; clone size: NA; CDR3 protein: CASSQGTGKYEKLFF; CDR3 DNA: TGCGCCAGCAGCCAAGGGACAGGGAAGTATGAAAAACTGTTTTTT
D gene: NA; V gene: TRBV6-5; J gene: TRBJ1-2; clone size: NA; CDR3 protein: CASSYSWQAKAGYTF; CDR3 DNA: TGTGCCAGCAGTTACTCGTGGCAGGCCAAAGCGGGCTACACCTTC
D gene: NA; V gene: TRBV5-1; J gene: TRBJ1-1; clone size: few; CDR3 protein: CASSLDEGRYTEAFF; CDR3 DNA: TGCGCCAGCAGCTTGGATGAAGGACGATACACTGAAGCTTTCTTT
D gene: TRBD2; V gene: TRBV7-2; J gene: TRBJ2-4; clone size: NA; CDR3 protein: CASSPTGLGGNIQYF; CDR3 DNA: TGTGCCAGCAGCCCAACGGGACTAGGTGGAAACATTCAGTACTTC
D gene: NA; V gene: TRBV12-3/TRBV12-4; J gene: TRBJ1-2; clone size: NA; CDR3 protein: CASNRQNNYGYTF; CDR3 DNA: TGTGCCAGCAATCGACAGAATAACTATGGCTACACCTTC
D gene: TRBD1; V gene: TRBV11-2; J gene: TRBJ1-6; clone size: NA; CDR3 protein: CASSRDRGASPLHF; CDR3 DNA: TGTGCCAGCAGCCGGGACAGGGGAGCCTCACCCCTCCACTTT
D gene: NA; V gene: TRBV7-8; J gene: TRBJ1-2; clone size: NA; CDR3 protein: CASSSTGGDYGYTF; CDR3 DNA: TGTGCCAGCAGCTCCACGGGGGGGGATTATGGCTACACCTTC
D gene: NA; V gene: TRBV3-1/TRBV3-2; J gene: TRBJ1-1; clone size: NA; CDR3 protein: CASSQGMNTEAFF; CDR3 DNA: TGTGCCAGCAGCCAAGGAATGAACACTGAAGCTTTCTTT